The rows below give T cell receptor beta chains drawn from one sample of a study of identifying expanded T cells in peripheral blood. Assay used: immunoSEQ multiplex PCR; TCRdb lists only in-frame clones, some missing. Seen here are some 97,000 clones, 75% to 90% observed once, and the top ten hold more than 5.5%. Sample: blood. These receptors came from a person aged 18 to 75 in good health. The CDR3 runs from the conserved cysteine through the conserved F or W. A D gene is named only where the DNA matches it firmly. The size entry is marked missing in some rows and otherwise reads once, few, many or a size class.

d_gene	j_gene	abundance	v_gene	CDR3nt	CDR3aa
-	TRBJ2-2	few	TRBV7-6	TGTGCCAGCAGCCGGCTTGGCGGGGAGCTGTTTTTT	CASSRLGGELFF
-	TRBJ1-5	-	TRBV30	TGTGCCTGGAGTCGGCTGGGGTATAGCAATCAGCCCCAGCATTTT	CAWSRLGYSNQPQHF
-	TRBJ2-7	-	TRBV6-5	TGTGCCAGCAGTTACTCGCGGACTCCCTACGAGCAGTACTTC	CASSYSRTPYEQYF
-	TRBJ1-3	few	TRBV10-2	TGCGCCAGCAGTGACCAACTCTCTGGAAACACCATATATTTT	CASSDQLSGNTIYF
-	TRBJ2-7	-	TRBV6-1	TGTGCCAGCACCGAGGCCGGGGACGGCTACGAGCAGTACTTC	CASTEAGDGYEQYF
-	TRBJ2-1	-	TRBV11-2	TGTGCCAGCAGCTTAGGGGGGACCCACAATGAGCAGTTCTTC	CASSLGGTHNEQFF
-	TRBJ2-1	-	TRBV11-3	TGTGCCAGCAGCGATAGAATTAGCGGAGTTAAGGAGCAGTTCTTC	CASSDRISGVKEQFF
-	TRBJ1-5	once	TRBV7-3	TGTGCCAGCAGCTTGGATAGCAATCAGCCCCAGCATTTT	CASSLDSNQPQHF
-	TRBJ1-4	-	TRBV6-1	TGTGCCAGCAGTGAAAGTAATGAAAAACTGTTTTTT	CASSESNEKLFF
-	TRBJ2-7	-	TRBV19	TGTGCCAGTAGTATAGTCAGTGGGGACGAGCAGTACTTC	CASSIVSGDEQYF
-	TRBJ2-5	-	TRBV9	TGTGCCAGCAGCCCAGGCTGGGGGGGGGCCCCAGAGACCCAGTACTTC	CASSPGWGGAPETQYF
-	TRBJ1-1	once	TRBV7-6	TGTGCCAGCAGCCCCGGACGGAACACTGAAGCTTTCTTT	CASSPGRNTEAFF
-	TRBJ1-2	-	TRBV5-1	TGCGCCAGCAACACCGGGGGGGGCATCTCCCCATTAGTGCGCTACACCTTC	CASNTGGGISPLVRYTF
-	TRBJ1-2	once	TRBV25-1	TGTGCCAGCAGTGGAGGGGGTGCTGGCTACACCTTC	CASSGGGAGYTF
-	TRBJ1-1	-	TRBV30	TGTGCCTGGAGTGTATTGGGGGGGAACACTGAAGCTTTCTTT	CAWSVLGGNTEAFF
TRBD2	TRBJ2-7	-	TRBV6-1	TGTGCCAGCGCAATCCGGGGAGGGACCTACGAGCAGTACTTC	CASAIRGGTYEQYF
TRBD1	TRBJ2-7	-	TRBV11-3	TGTGCCAGCAGCTTGGAAAAGGGGGGACAGGGGGCATACGAGCAGTACTTC	CASSLEKGGQGAYEQYF
TRBD1	TRBJ2-5	-	TRBV14	TGTGCCAGCAGCCAAGATCGAGGAGGACAGGGGGCAGAGACCCAGTACTTC	CASSQDRGGQGAETQYF
-	TRBJ2-2	once	TRBV2	TGTGCCAGCAGTGGAGGGACACAAACGACCGGGGAGCTGTTTTTT	CASSGGTQTTGELFF
-	TRBJ1-1	-	TRBV29-1	TGCAGCGTGAGAATGGGGTTGGGGAGCACTGAAGCTTTCTTT	CSVRMGLGSTEAFF
TRBD1	TRBJ1-2	-	TRBV7-9	TGTGCCAGCAGCTTAGGGGGACAGGCCTCAGCTAACTATGGCTACACCTTC	CASSLGGQASANYGYTF
-	TRBJ1-2	-	TRBV4-1	TGCGCCAGCAGCCAAGATGACAAGGCGACTGGCTACACCTTC	CASSQDDKATGYTF